The source of this TCR beta chain is a study of cytomegalovirus exposure and HLA in healthy donors. Across the whole study: It was reported in a later analysis that the 120 or so validation repertoires used the same platform as the approximately 620 first-cohort repertoires.

Produced via immunoSEQ multiplex PCR; TCRdb's table is partial and in-frame only. There are tens of thousands of clones in the sample; about 92% occur only once, and 5.8% lies in the top ten. Regarding the study as a whole: Through in vitro validation, three CMV-associated chains were shown to be specific for CMV antigens. It was about 150 TCR beta chains that were listed as cytomegalovirus-associated. According to a later analysis, TCR clusters from the first cohort tended to co-occur in the 120 or so validation repertoires.

The V and J ends lost 2 bases and 1 base respectively, with 12 bases between them. Germline CDR1 MNHNS, CDR2 SASEGT. The CDR3 has 15 amino acids. With respect to this clone: Its antigen remains unidentified.

The chain couples TRBV6-1 to TRBJ2-7; tentative D call: TRBD2 (6 bases). The sequencing input was PBMCs. The TCR sequence derives from a woman between 18 and 29 years old in good health and CMV-seronegative. In DNA, the CDR3 is TGTGCCAGCAGTGAACCCCGGGACTGGTCCTACGAGCAGTACTTC. Its translation: CASSEPRDWSYEQYF.